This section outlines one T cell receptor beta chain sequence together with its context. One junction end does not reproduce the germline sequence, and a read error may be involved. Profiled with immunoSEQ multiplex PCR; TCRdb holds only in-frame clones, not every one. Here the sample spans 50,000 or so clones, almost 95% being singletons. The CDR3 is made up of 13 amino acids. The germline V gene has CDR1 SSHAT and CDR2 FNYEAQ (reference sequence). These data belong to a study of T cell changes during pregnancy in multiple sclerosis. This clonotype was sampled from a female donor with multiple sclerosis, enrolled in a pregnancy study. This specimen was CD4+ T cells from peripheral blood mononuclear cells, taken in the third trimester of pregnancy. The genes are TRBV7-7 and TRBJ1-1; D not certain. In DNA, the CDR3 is TGTGCTAGCAGCCTGCAGGTTAACACTGAAGCTTTCTTT. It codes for CASSLQVNTEAFF.